This note documents a single TCR beta chain sequence. In the original workflow: From reference gene primer amplification, estimates of nucleated cell counts were derived. Here immunoSEQ multiplex PCR was the method, and the copy in TCRdb shows in-frame clones only, minus some. Clonal size and the V and J genes are those of that table, whereas D and trimming came from the DNA. Among approximately 100,000 clones listed, about 80% were seen once. The source of the sample is a study of blood T cell repertoires in COVID-19. Study-level information: Collection of acute and convalescent COVID-19 samples took place in the United States, Italy and Spain. Sources were T cells, B-cell-depleted T cells, or PBMCs; the material itself was cDNA or gDNA.

The CDR3 is 12 amino acids. V lost 3 bases and J lost 5, with 5 bases in between. The TCR was taken from a woman aged 80 or older with active or convalescent COVID-19. This chain joins TRBV12-3 or TRBV12-4 and TRBJ1-3; D gene ambiguous. Sequenced sample: peripheral blood. CDR3 in DNA: TGTGCCAGCAGTTTCCCCAGAAACACCATATATTTT. This gives the protein CASSFPRNTIYF.